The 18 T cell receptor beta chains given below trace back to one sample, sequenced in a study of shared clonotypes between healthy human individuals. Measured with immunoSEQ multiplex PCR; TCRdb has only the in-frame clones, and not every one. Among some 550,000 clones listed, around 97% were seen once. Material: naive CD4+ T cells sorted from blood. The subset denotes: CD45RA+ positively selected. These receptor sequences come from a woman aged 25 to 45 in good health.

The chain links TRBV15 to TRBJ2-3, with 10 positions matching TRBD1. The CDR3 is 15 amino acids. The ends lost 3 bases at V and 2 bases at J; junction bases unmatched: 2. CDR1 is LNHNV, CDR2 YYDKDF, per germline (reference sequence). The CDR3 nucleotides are TGTGCCACCAGCAGGGGACAGGGGCCCACAGATACGCAGTATTTT. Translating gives CATSRGQGPTDTQYF.

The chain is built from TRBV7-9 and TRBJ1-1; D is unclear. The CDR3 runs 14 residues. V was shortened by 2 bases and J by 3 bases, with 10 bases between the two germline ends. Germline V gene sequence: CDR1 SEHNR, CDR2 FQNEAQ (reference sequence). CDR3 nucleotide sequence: TGTGCCAGCAGCTTAACATTCGGGGACACTGAAGCTTTCTTT. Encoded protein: CASSLTFGDTEAFF. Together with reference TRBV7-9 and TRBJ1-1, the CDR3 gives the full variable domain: DTGVSQNPRHKITKRGQNVTFRCDPISEHNRLYWYRQTLGQGPEFLTYFQNEAQLEKSRLLSDRFSAERPKGSFSTLEIQRTEQGDSAMYLCASSLTFGDTEAFFGQGTRLTVV.

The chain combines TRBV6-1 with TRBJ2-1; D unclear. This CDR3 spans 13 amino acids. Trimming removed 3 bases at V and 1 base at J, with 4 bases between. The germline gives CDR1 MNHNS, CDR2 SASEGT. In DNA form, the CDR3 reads TGTGCCAGCAGTGACTATTCCTACAATGAGCAGTTCTTC. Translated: CASSDYSYNEQFF.

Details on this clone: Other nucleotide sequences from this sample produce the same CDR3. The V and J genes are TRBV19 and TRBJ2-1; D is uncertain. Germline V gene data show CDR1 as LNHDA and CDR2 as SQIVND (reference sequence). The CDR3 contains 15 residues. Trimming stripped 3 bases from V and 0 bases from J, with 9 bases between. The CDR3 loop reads CASSIAVSSYNEQFF. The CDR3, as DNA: TGTGCCAGTAGTATCGCAGTATCCTCCTACAATGAGCAGTTCTTC.

CDR3 protein: CASSPANEQGSSYEQYF. The CDR3 DNA reads TGTGCCAGCAGCCCCGCTAATGAGCAGGGGAGCTCCTACGAGCAGTACTTC. This chain joins TRBV28 and TRBJ2-7, with a possible D match to TRBD1 (6 bases). Germline CDR1 MDHEN, CDR2 SYDVKM. CDR3 length equals 17 residues. The V end was cut by 6 bases, the J end by 0 bases, with 21 bases between.

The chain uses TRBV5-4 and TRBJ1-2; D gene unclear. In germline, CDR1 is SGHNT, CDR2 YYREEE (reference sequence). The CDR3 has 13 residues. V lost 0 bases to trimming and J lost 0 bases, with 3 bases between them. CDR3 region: CASSLDANYGYTF. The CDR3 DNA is TGTGCCAGCAGCTTGGACGCTAACTATGGCTACACCTTC.

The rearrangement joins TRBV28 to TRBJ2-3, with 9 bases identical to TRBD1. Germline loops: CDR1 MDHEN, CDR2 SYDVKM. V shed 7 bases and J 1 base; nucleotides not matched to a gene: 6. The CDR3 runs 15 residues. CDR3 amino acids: CASTPTGGRTDTQYF. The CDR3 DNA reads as TGTGCCAGCACCCCGACAGGGGGACGCACAGATACGCAGTATTTT.

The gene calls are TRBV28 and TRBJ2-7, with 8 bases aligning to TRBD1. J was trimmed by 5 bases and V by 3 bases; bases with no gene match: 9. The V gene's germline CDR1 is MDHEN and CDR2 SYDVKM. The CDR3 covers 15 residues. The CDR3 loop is CASSLASAGGDEQYF. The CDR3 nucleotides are TGTGCCAGCAGTTTGGCGTCGGCAGGGGGCGACGAGCAGTACTTC.

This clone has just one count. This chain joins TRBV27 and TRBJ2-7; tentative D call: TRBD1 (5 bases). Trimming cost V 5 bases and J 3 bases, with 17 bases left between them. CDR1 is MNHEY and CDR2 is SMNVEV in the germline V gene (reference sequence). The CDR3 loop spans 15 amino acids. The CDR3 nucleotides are TGTGCCAGCAGTCCCGAGTGGGGCTTAATCTACGAGCAGTACTTC. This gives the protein CASSPEWGLIYEQYF.

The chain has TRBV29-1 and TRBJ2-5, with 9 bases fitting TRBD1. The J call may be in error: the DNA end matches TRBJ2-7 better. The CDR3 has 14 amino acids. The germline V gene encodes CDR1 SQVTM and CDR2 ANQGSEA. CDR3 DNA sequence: TGCAGCGTTTCCCAGGGACAGGGAGTTTACGAGCAGTACTTC. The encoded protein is CSVSQGQGVYEQYF.

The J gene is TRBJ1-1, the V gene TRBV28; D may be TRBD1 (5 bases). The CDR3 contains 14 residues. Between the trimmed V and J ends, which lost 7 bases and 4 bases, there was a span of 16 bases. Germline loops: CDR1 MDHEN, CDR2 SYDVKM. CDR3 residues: CASIPRGGITEAFF. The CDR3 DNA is TGTGCCAGCATCCCACGCGGGGGGATCACTGAAGCTTTCTTT.

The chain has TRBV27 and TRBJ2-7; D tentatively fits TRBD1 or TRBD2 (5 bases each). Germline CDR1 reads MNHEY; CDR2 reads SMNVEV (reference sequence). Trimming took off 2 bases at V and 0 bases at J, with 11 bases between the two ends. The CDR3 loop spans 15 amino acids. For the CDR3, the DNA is TGTGCCAGCAGTTTAAGATCGGGACCCTCCTACGAGCAGTACTTC. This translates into CASSLRSGPSYEQYF.

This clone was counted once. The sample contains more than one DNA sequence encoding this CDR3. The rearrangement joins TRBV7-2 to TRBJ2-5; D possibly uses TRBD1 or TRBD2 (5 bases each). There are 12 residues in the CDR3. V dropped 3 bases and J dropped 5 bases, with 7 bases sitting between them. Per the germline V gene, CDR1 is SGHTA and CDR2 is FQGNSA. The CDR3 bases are TGTGCCAGCAGCTTGTGGGGGGAGACCCAGTACTTC. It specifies CASSLWGETQYF.

The DNA for the CDR3 is TGTGCCATCATGAATAGCGGGAGTGAAGATACGCAGTATTTT. This gives the protein CAIMNSGSEDTQYF. The chain uses TRBV10-3 and TRBJ2-3, with 9 bases matching TRBD2. This CDR3 has 14 amino acids. CDR1 is ENHRY, CDR2 SYGVKD, per germline. With 7 bases clipped from V and 5 bases from J, the junction kept 7 bases outside the gene matches.

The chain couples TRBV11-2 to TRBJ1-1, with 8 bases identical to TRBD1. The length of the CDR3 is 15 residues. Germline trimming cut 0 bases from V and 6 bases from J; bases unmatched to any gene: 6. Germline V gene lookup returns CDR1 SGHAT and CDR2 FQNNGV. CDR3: CASSLEPGGVPEAFF. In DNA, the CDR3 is TGTGCCAGCAGCTTAGAGCCAGGGGGCGTCCCTGAAGCTTTCTTT.

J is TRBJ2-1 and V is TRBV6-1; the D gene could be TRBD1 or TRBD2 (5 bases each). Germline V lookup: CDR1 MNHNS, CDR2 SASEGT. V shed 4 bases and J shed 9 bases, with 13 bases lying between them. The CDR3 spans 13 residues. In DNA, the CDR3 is TGTGCCAGCAGTGGGCAGGGTGGGGGTGAGCAGTTCTTC. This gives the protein CASSGQGGGEQFF.

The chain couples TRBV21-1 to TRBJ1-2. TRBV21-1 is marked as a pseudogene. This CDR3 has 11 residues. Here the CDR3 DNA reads TGTGCCAGCAGCAAAGGTTGGAGGTTGACCTTC. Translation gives CASSKGWRLTF.

Here the CDR3 DNA reads TGCAGTGCTAGGAGGGAGCGCTGCACCTTC. It translates to CSARRERCTF. The chain joins TRBV20-1 to TRBJ1-2; D gene uncertain. CDR3 size: 10 residues. The V gene's germline CDR1 is DFQATT and CDR2 SNEGSKA (reference sequence). The V end was cut by 3 bases, the J end by 13 bases, with 12 bases between.